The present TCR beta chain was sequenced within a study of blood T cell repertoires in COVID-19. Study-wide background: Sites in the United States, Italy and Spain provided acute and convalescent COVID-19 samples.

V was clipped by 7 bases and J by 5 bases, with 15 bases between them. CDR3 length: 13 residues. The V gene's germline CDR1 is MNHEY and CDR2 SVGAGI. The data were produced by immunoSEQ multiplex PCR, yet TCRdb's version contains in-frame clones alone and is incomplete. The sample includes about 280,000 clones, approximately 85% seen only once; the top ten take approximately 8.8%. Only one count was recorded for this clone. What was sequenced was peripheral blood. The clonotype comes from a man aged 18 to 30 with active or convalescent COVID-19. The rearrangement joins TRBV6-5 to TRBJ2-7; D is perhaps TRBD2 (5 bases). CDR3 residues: CASTPPPRDEQYF. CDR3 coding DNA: TGTGCCAGCACCCCTCCACCGAGGGACGAGCAGTACTTC.